This TCR beta chain emerged from a study of CD8 T cells in ankylosing spondylitis. Whole-study findings and limits: Ankylosing spondylitis blood appeared to be characterized by a TCR beta motif of 8 or 9 highly homologous variants. Significantly higher representation of disease-linked clones was reported for matched ankylosing spondylitis synovial fluid.

Germline V gene data show CDR1 as SGHTA and CDR2 as FQGTGA. The CDR3 totals 16 residues. V gave up 0 bases and J gave up 4 bases; unmatched junction bases: 2. 5'-RACE, quantitative and with molecular barcodes, yielded the TCR beta libraries. TCRdb reprocessed the 5' RACE reads with MiXCR, giving one entry per CDR3 protein. The sample lists 250,000 to 300,000 distinct CDR3 sequences, 20% seen once, with roughly 7.3% in the top ten. This clonotype was seen repeatedly, ten times or more. Its antigen is unknown. J is TRBJ2-1 and V is TRBV7-3, with 11 bases lining up with TRBD2. Source material: blood, either unsorted or a sorted T cell fraction (not recorded which). The receptor was isolated from a male donor with ankylosing spondylitis or in good health (not recorded which). CDR3 DNA: TGTGCCAGCAGCTTAACGGGACTAGCGGAGTACAATGAGCAGTTCTTC. This sequence encodes CASSLTGLAEYNEQFF.